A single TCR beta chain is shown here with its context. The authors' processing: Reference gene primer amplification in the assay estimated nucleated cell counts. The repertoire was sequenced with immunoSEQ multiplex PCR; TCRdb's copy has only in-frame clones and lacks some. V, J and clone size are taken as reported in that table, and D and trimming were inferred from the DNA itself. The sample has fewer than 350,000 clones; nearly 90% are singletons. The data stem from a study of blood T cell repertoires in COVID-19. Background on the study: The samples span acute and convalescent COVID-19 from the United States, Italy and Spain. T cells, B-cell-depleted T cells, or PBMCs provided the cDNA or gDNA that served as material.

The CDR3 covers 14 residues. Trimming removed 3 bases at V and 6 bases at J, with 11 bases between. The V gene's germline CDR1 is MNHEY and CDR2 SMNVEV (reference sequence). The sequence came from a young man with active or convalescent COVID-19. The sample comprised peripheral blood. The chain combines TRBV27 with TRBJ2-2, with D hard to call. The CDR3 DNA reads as TGTGCCAGCAGTTTCGAGCCCCCTGCCGGGGAGCTGTTTTTT. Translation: CASSFEPPAGELFF.